The 13 T cell receptor beta chains listed next were all sequenced from one sample in a study of T cell repertoires in cytomegalovirus infection. TCRdb re-analysed the reads in MiXCR, keeping a single row per CDR3 protein. The top ten clones hold approximately 10% of a sample with some 390,000 distinct CDR3 sequences, 15% to 20% of them seen once. Sequenced: PBMCs. These receptors all come from a human donor in good health (CMV status not recorded). Some clones in this sample may be carry-over from other donors' samples.

This clonotype was recorded at least ten times. The chain uses TRBV19 and TRBJ1-1; D is undetermined. Trimming left V 6 bases short and J 3 bases short, with 14 bases between. The germline CDR1 and CDR2 sequences are LNHDA and SQIVND (reference sequence). The CDR3 consists of 14 residues. The CDR3 bases are TGTGCCAGTAGCCGGACCGCCCGGGACACTGAAGCTTTCTTT. This gives the protein CASSRTARDTEAFF.

A few counts support this clonotype. The chain has TRBV7-6 and TRBJ1-4; D remains unclear. This CDR3 comprises 10 residues. Germline V gives CDR1 SGHVS, CDR2 FNYEAQ. V lost 6 bases to trimming and J lost 8 bases, with 4 bases between them. The CDR3 loop is CASSGEKLFF. The CDR3 DNA reads as TGTGCCAGCAGTGGAGAAAAACTGTTTTTT.

This clonotype was seen a few times. This chain uses TRBV20-1 with TRBJ2-7; TRBD2 matches 11 bases. CDR3 size: 15 residues. Germline CDR1 is DFQATT and CDR2 is SNEGSKA (reference sequence). V shed 6 bases, J shed 3 bases, and the junction held 10 bases outside the gene matches. Here the CDR3 reads CSAPLAGGGFYEQYF. In DNA, the CDR3 is TGCAGTGCCCCTCTAGCGGGGGGCGGATTCTACGAGCAGTACTTC.

The table lists this clonotype with many counts. The J gene is TRBJ1-3, the V gene TRBV28, with D unresolved. The ends were cut back, 6 bases at V and 0 bases at J, with 12 bases in the middle. This CDR3 spans 15 amino acids. Germline V gene sequence: CDR1 MDHEN, CDR2 SYDVKM. The CDR3 coding sequence is TGTGCCAGCAGCCAAGGTGAATTCTCTGGAAACACCATATATTTT. Translating it yields CASSQGEFSGNTIYF.

This chain joins TRBV7-2 and TRBJ2-1, with a tentative D call TRBD1 (6 bases). The CDR3 is 14 residues long. Germline CDR1 is SGHTA and CDR2 is FQGNSA. Trimming pared 5 bases from V and 2 bases from J, leaving 10 bases between. CDR3 region: CASSLRTAYNEQFF. The CDR3 DNA reads TGTGCCAGCAGCCTACGGACAGCCTACAATGAGCAGTTCTTC.

The chain links TRBV7-8 to TRBJ1-1; TRBD1 might be the D (5 bases). The CDR3 extends over 15 amino acids. The V gene lost 4 bases and the J gene lost 0 bases, with 12 bases spanning the gap. Germline assignment: CDR1 SGHVS and CDR2 FQNEAQ. The CDR3 sequence: CASSSWGGMNTEAFF. CDR3 in DNA: TGTGCCAGCAGCTCTTGGGGGGGGATGAACACTGAAGCTTTCTTT.

The chain has TRBV7-2 and TRBJ2-1; TRBD2 matches 12 bases. This CDR3 comprises 18 residues. Germline CDR1 is SGHTA and CDR2 is FQGNSA. The ends lost 2 bases at V and 0 bases at J; junction bases unmatched: 5. As DNA, the CDR3 is TGTGCCAGCAGCTTAACCCCGACTAGCGGGGGCTCCTACAATGAGCAGTTCTTC. This translates into CASSLTPTSGGSYNEQFF. The variable domain in full, with the rest retrieved from reference TRBV7-2 and TRBJ2-1, is GAGVSQSPSNKVTEKGKDVELRCDPISGHTALYWYRQSLGQGLEFLIYFQGNSAPDKSGLPSDRFSAERTGGSVSTLTIQRTQQEDSAVYLCASSLTPTSGGSYNEQFFGPGTRLTVL.

In its sample, this clonotype was seen a few times. The genes are TRBV28 and TRBJ1-2; D is possibly TRBD1 (5 bases). V dropped 4 bases and J dropped 2 bases, with 11 bases sitting between them. This CDR3 region has 14 residues. CDR1 is MDHEN and CDR2 is SYDVKM in the germline V gene. The CDR3 loop reads CASSSPGGNYGYTF. The CDR3 bases are TGTGCCAGCAGTTCCCCCGGGGGGAACTATGGCTACACCTTC.

This rearrangement joins TRBV18 to TRBJ2-5; D not resolved. V was shortened by 0 bases and J by 1 base, with 12 bases between the two germline ends. The CDR3 runs to 16 residues. CDR1 is KGHSH, CDR2 LQKENI, per germline. The CDR3 sequence is CASSPPGTARQETQYF. CDR3 bases: TGTGCCAGCTCACCACCGGGAACGGCCCGCCAAGAGACCCAGTACTTC.

This clonotype showed up just a few times. The gene calls are TRBV6-2 or TRBV6-3 and TRBJ2-5; TRBD2 aligns across 7 bases. The germline gives CDR1 MNHEY, CDR2 SVGEGT. The length of the CDR3 is 13 residues. With 7 bases clipped from V and 5 bases from J, the junction kept 7 bases outside the gene matches. This CDR3 reads CASKTSRVETQYF. For the CDR3, the DNA is TGTGCCAGCAAGACTAGCAGGGTCGAGACCCAGTACTTC.

This clonotype was counted at least ten times. This chain connects TRBV12-3 or TRBV12-4 to TRBJ2-3, with D perhaps matching TRBD1 (5 bases). The CDR3 has 17 residues. Trimming left V 1 base short and J 0 bases short, with 14 bases between. Here the CDR3 reads CASSLGTPFSSTDTQYF. The CDR3, as DNA: TGTGCCAGCAGTTTAGGGACACCTTTTTCTAGCACAGATACGCAGTATTTT.

This clonotype was counted many times. The chain couples TRBV7-2 to TRBJ2-7; 8 positions agree with TRBD2. This CDR3 spans 16 amino acids. V lost 0 bases to trimming and J lost 2 bases; unmatched junction nucleotides: 6. CDR1 SGHTA and CDR2 FQGNSA come from the germline V gene. In nucleotides, the CDR3 is TGTGCCAGCAGCTTAGCCTCTAGCGGGCCTGCCTACGAGCAGTACTTC. Translation: CASSLASSGPAYEQYF.

This rearrangement joins TRBV2 to TRBJ1-6; tentatively, D is TRBD1 (5 bases). The V gene lost 1 base and the J gene lost 7 bases, with 11 bases spanning the gap. CDR1 is SNHLY, CDR2 FYNNEI, per germline. The CDR3 contains 15 residues. The CDR3 sequence is CASSEEGYGNSPLHF. The CDR3 DNA follows: TGTGCCAGCAGTGAAGAGGGGTACGGGAATTCACCCCTCCACTTT.